A single sample gave rise to the 17 T cell receptor beta chains below, sequenced in a study of T cells in Graves' hyperthyroidism and ophthalmopathy. Regions amplified from RNA transcripts were the TCR beta CDR3 regions. HTBI primers were employed in a first-round RT-PCR of the TCR CDR3. TCRdb re-analysed the multiplex PCR reads in MiXCR, keeping a single row per CDR3 protein. The sample comprises around 500,000 distinct CDR3 sequences, 13% to 15% of which are singletons, and less than 20% rests with the top ten. Material for sequencing was blood. Receptors were obtained from a young woman with Graves' hyperthyroidism.

This clonotype was found many times. This chain uses TRBV30 with TRBJ1-2; possible D gene TRBD1, 5 bases. The CDR3 is made up of 13 amino acids. V gave up 3 bases and J gave up 6 bases, with 14 bases separating them. The germline CDR1 and CDR2 sequences are GTSNPN and SVGIG (reference sequence). For the CDR3, the DNA is TGTGCCTGGAGGGTGGGCAGGGTTGATGGCTACACCTTC. This translates into CAWRVGRVDGYTF.

Many counts were recorded for this clonotype. V usage is TRBV2 and J usage is TRBJ2-5; no definite D call. Germline values: CDR1 SNHLY, CDR2 FYNNEI. CDR3 length: 11 amino acids. V was cut by 0 bases and J by 5 bases, with 1 base left in between. The CDR3 loop reads CASSEAETQYF. DNA for the CDR3: TGTGCCAGCAGTGAAGCGGAGACCCAGTACTTC.

This clonotype occurred many times. This chain links TRBV2 with TRBJ1-5; no definite D call. Trimming took 4 bases from V and 6 from J, leaving 13 bases between them. CDR3 length equals 14 residues. CDR1 is SNHLY and CDR2 is FYNNEI in the germline V gene. The CDR3 sequence: CASSVGGLGQPQHF. The DNA of the CDR3 is TGTGCCAGCAGTGTCGGAGGATTAGGTCAGCCCCAGCATTTT. The whole variable domain, filled in from reference TRBV2 and TRBJ1-5, reads EPEVTQTPSHQVTQMGQEVILRCVPISNHLYFYWYRQILGQKVEFLVSFYNNEISEKSEIFDDQFSVERPDGSNFTLKIRSTKLEDSAMYFCASSVGGLGQPQHFGDGTRLSIL.

This clonotype has a count of ten or more. The junction and the germline gene differ at one end; a read error may be behind it. The V call is TRBV20-1, the J call TRBJ2-7, with 11 nucleotides matching TRBD2. This CDR3 contains 14 residues. Germline lookup yields CDR1 DFQATT and CDR2 SNEGSKA (reference sequence). The CDR3 reads CSARGTSGYYEQYF. In DNA form, the CDR3 reads TGCAGTGCGAGAGGGACTAGCGGATACTACGAGCAGTACTTC.

CDR3 nucleotide sequence: TGTGCCAGCAGACCAGGACCTTTGACTGAAGCTTTCTTT. The encoded protein is CASRPGPLTEAFF. V is TRBV6-2 or TRBV6-3 and J is TRBJ1-1; D gene uncertain. With 6 bases removed from V and 5 bases from J, the gap between germline ends came to 13 bases. There are 13 residues in the CDR3. CDR1 is MNHEY, CDR2 SVGEGT, per germline.

This clonotype was seen repeatedly, ten times or more. The chain recombines TRBV7-8 with TRBJ2-1; no firm D call. V shed 1 base and J shed 3 bases, with 7 bases lying between them. CDR1 is SGHVS, CDR2 FQNEAQ, per germline. This CDR3 region has 14 residues. The chain's CDR3 is CASSLVSYYNEQFF. As DNA, the CDR3 is TGTGCCAGCAGCTTAGTTTCTTACTACAATGAGCAGTTCTTC.

This chain connects TRBV5-6 to TRBJ2-1; D gene unclear. V dropped 0 bases and J dropped 15 bases, with 16 bases sitting between them. This CDR3 is 13 amino acids long. The V gene's germline CDR1 is SGHDT and CDR2 YYEEEE. CDR3 loop: CASSLALSSSGFF. In DNA form, the CDR3 reads TGTGCCAGCAGCTTGGCGCTATCGAGTTCCGGGTTCTTC.

This clonotype was detected many times. The chain couples TRBV12-3 or TRBV12-4 to TRBJ2-2; maybe TRBD2 (5 bases). The V end was cut by 7 bases, the J end by 2 bases, with 11 bases between. The CDR3 consists of 14 residues. The CDR3 is CASTLRANTGELFF. As DNA, the CDR3 is TGTGCCAGCACTTTGCGGGCAAACACCGGGGAGCTGTTTTTT.

This clonotype was seen ten or more times. DNA of the CDR3: TGTGCCAGCGCCATGGGTACGGGGAGGGAAGCTTTCTTT. This gives the protein CASAMGTGREAFF. The chain combines TRBV3-1 with TRBJ1-1; unclear D gene. The germline CDR1 and CDR2 sequences are LGHDT and YNNKEL (reference sequence). This CDR3 has 13 amino acids. Deletions cut 8 bases from V and 8 bases from J, with 18 bases between.

This clonotype was detected many times. V usage is TRBV10-3 and J usage is TRBJ2-1, with unresolved D. V dropped 0 bases and J dropped 0 bases, with 12 bases sitting between them. The CDR3 extends over 17 amino acids. Germline assignment: CDR1 ENHRY and CDR2 SYGVKD. For the CDR3, the DNA is TGTGCCATCAGTGAGTCGAAGCAGACAAGCTCCTACAATGAGCAGTTCTTC. This translates into CAISESKQTSSYNEQFF.

Ten or more counts support this clonotype. The gene calls are TRBV3-1 and TRBJ1-3, with 7 bases lining up with TRBD1. V dropped 7 bases and J dropped 2; count of bases not matched to a gene: 5. This CDR3 comprises 14 residues. Germline-derived CDR1 and CDR2 are LGHDT and YNNKEL (reference sequence). In DNA form, the CDR3 reads TGTGCCAGCACTCGACAGGGAACTGGAAACACCATATATTTT. Protein product: CASTRQGTGNTIYF. Using reference TRBV3-1 and TRBJ1-3 for the parts outside the CDR3, the full variable domain is DTAVSQTPKYLVTQMGNDKSIKCEQNLGHDTMYWYKQDSKKFLKIMFSYNNKELIINETVPNRFSPKSPDKAHLNLHINSLELGDSAVYFCASTRQGTGNTIYFGEGSWLTVV.

The sample holds many counts of this clonotype. The gene calls are TRBV20-1 and TRBJ2-1, with D possibly matching TRBD2 (6 bases). CDR1 DFQATT and CDR2 SNEGSKA come from the germline V gene (reference sequence). Trimming shortened V by 5 bases and J by 7 bases, and 18 bases separated the two germline ends. This CDR3 comprises 14 residues. This chain's CDR3 is CSALPEGKGNEQFF. CDR3 DNA: TGCAGTGCTCTACCGGAGGGCAAAGGTAATGAGCAGTTCTTC.

The table lists this clonotype with many counts. The chain recombines TRBV6-1 with TRBJ2-7; TRBD2 matches 7 bases. Trimming cost V 4 bases and J 0 bases; bases outside gene matches: 6. CDR1 and CDR2 from the germline V gene are MNHNS and SASEGT. The CDR3 runs 15 residues. Written as DNA, the CDR3 is TGTGCCAGCAGTGGAGCGGGGACGAGCTCCTACGAGCAGTACGTC. Translating gives CASSGAGTSSYEQYV.

This clonotype has a count of ten or more. The chain carries TRBV7-2 and TRBJ2-5, with D possibly being TRBD1 (7 bases). The V end lost 3 bases, the J end lost 5 bases, and 16 bases lay between the germline ends. Germline assignment: CDR1 SGHTA and CDR2 FQGNSA. This CDR3 region has 15 residues. CDR3 DNA: TGTGCCAGCAGCTTTAACCCCAGGGGGGCGGAGACCCAGTACTTC. Its protein product is CASSFNPRGAETQYF.

There are a few counts of this clonotype. The J gene is TRBJ1-2, the V gene TRBV10-3; weak D call: TRBD1 (6 bases). The V gene lost 5 bases and the J gene lost 0 bases, with 16 bases spanning the gap. In germline, CDR1 is ENHRY, CDR2 SYGVKD. The CDR3 length is 16 residues. The CDR3 loop reads CAISSSRGTSNYGYTF. Here the CDR3 DNA reads TGTGCCATCAGTTCTTCTAGGGGGACTTCTAACTATGGCTACACCTTC.

This clonotype was seen at least ten times. The chain recombines TRBV27 with TRBJ1-2; D possibly corresponds to TRBD1 (5 bases). CDR1 is MNHEY, CDR2 SMNVEV, per germline (reference sequence). V shed 3 bases and J shed 2 bases, with 10 bases lying between them. This CDR3 is built from 14 residues. The chain's CDR3 is CASSFGRGNYGYTF. DNA of the CDR3: TGTGCCAGCAGTTTCGGACGGGGGAACTATGGCTACACCTTC.

This clonotype was observed many times. The chain employs TRBV7-8 and TRBJ2-2; 8 bases fit TRBD1. Germline lookup yields CDR1 SGHVS and CDR2 FQNEAQ. The CDR3 covers 20 residues. Trimming removed 1 base from V and 1 base from J; junction bases left unmatched: 14. The CDR3 loop is CASSLERGFMDRVNTGELFF. The DNA for the CDR3 is TGTGCCAGCAGCTTAGAGAGGGGATTTATGGACAGGGTGAACACCGGGGAGCTGTTTTTT.